Sequencing of this TCR beta chain was carried out in a study of T cells after yellow fever vaccination. TCRdb itself ran the 5' RACE reads through MiXCR, one entry per CDR3 protein. The profile shows about 240,000 distinct CDR3 sequences, 6.9% of them singletons. The V end lost 3 bases, the J end lost 1 base, and 8 bases lay between the germline ends. The CDR3 spans 14 residues. The V gene's germline CDR1 is MDHEN and CDR2 SYDVKM. The sequences come from CD4+ T cells sorted from PBMCs, collected 15 days after the yellow fever booster vaccination. This clonotype was sampled from a man between 25 and 39 years old who received the YFV17D yellow fever vaccine. This chain joins TRBV28 and TRBJ2-3, with D maybe TRBD2 (6 bases). CDR3 loop: CASSFRRGTDTQYF. CDR3 nucleotides: TGTGCCAGCAGTTTCCGGAGGGGCACAGATACGCAGTATTTT.